This entry is about one T cell receptor (beta chain). The antigen is not known. This CDR3 region has 13 residues. CDR1 and CDR2 (germline): DFQATT, SNEGSKA (reference sequence). The V end was cut by 0 bases, the J end by 6 bases, with 12 bases between. The sample providers were healthy Caucasian people from Russia, aged roughly 6 to 95. Each individual donor underwent a draw of ten milliliters of peripheral blood. These data originate in a study of blood T cells in healthy people across ages. Together with a sample-barcoded 5' primer, a J-beta primer mix was included in a second PCR lasting roughly 6 to 12 cycles. TCRdb reprocessed the 5' RACE reads with MiXCR, giving one entry per CDR3 protein. The sample yields 1.5 million to 2 million distinct CDR3 sequences, roughly 28% seen once. Whole-study results and caveats: Roughly linear age-related decline in beta diversity appeared, significant by age about 40.

This TCR came from a woman under 40 in good health. Sequenced: blood. V gene TRBV20-1 combines with J gene TRBJ2-7, with unresolved D. The CDR3, as DNA: TGCAGTGCTAGAGAAGACAATTTTCTCGAGCAGTACTTC. Translating gives CSAREDNFLEQYF.